This TCR beta chain was recovered during a study of blood T cell repertoires in COVID-19. The study assigned cohorts using participant-reported clinical history. Data came from immunoSEQ multiplex PCR; TCRdb stores just in-frame clones and leaves some out. The sample lists around 190,000 clones, over 80% seen once, with around a tenth in the top ten. The CDR3 extends over 15 amino acids. Germline V gives CDR1 MGHRA, CDR2 YSYEKL. With 1 base clipped from V and 8 bases from J, the junction kept 7 bases outside the gene matches. Sequenced: PBMCs or T cells enriched from blood (not recorded which). The clonotype was recovered from a man younger than 35 with acute COVID-19. This chain connects TRBV4-1 to TRBJ2-3, with 9 bases matching TRBD1. In DNA, the CDR3 is TGCGCCAGCAGCCAAGTGAGGACAGGGGTTTCTACGCAGTATTTT. This sequence encodes CASSQVRTGVSTQYF.